The text below deals with one T cell receptor beta chain. Its antigen remains unknown. This entry is derived from a study of T cell responses to AZD1222 COVID-19 vaccine. Study background: Second doses at about 4 or about 12 weeks were pooled. Overall study findings and caveats: Receipt of two AZD1222 doses was followed by a rise in Spike-specific TCR breadth and depth. Clonal diversity may have been underestimated in mostly white British donors. Repertoires were obtained only post-peak T cell response.

TCRdb keeps only in-frame clones here, not all; method: immunoSEQ multiplex PCR. The sample has 85,000 to 130,000 clones; more than 75% are singletons. CDR3 length: 13 amino acids. From germline, CDR1 is DFQATT and CDR2 SNEGSKA (reference sequence). Trimming stripped 3 bases from V and 4 bases from J, with 10 bases between. The rearrangement joins TRBV20-1 to TRBJ1-3; D unresolved. The sample was peripheral blood, taken on day 0 of AZD1222 vaccination. The receptor comes from an adult in good health. CDR3 residues: CSASLGRGNTIYF. The CDR3 region has the DNA TGCAGTGCTAGTCTCGGGAGGGGAAACACCATATATTTT.